This T cell receptor (beta chain) originates from a study of blood T cell repertoires in COVID-19. For the study at large: Samples taken during acute and convalescent COVID-19 were collected in the United States, Italy and Spain. PBMCs, B-cell-depleted T cells, or T cells were the source of the cDNA or gDNA that made up the material.

Original processing notes: Using reference gene primer amplification, nucleated cell counts were estimated. Only in-frame clones appear in the TCRdb table, and some are missing; sequencing was by immunoSEQ multiplex PCR. D and trimming were read from the DNA, whereas the V and J calls and clone size are those reported in that table. The data show under 150,000 clones, 80% seen once. This clone has only one observation. The CDR3 has 15 amino acids. From germline, CDR1 is MNHNY and CDR2 SVGAGI (reference sequence). With 5 bases removed from V and 4 bases from J, the gap between germline ends came to 15 bases.

This chain uses TRBV6-6 with TRBJ1-5, with D possibly being TRBD1 (5 bases). The sequencing input was peripheral blood. This clonotype was obtained from a woman between 45 and 60 years old with acute or convalescent COVID-19. Here the CDR3 reads CASSQKGLNNQPQHF. CDR3 DNA sequence: TGTGCCAGCAGTCAAAAGGGACTGAATAATCAGCCCCAGCATTTT.